The clone carrying this T cell receptor beta chain was recorded a few times. The antigen is not known. These data are taken from a study of shared clonotypes between healthy human individuals. On the study more broadly: Each donor's CD4 naive and CD4 memory cells filled three plates apiece, CD8 naive two, and CD8 memory one. Findings and caveats of the study: Sharing across four donors was highest in naive CD4 (roughly 5%) and lowest in memory CD8 (roughly 0.4%).

The CDR3 has 17 amino acids. Germline loops: CDR1 ENHRY, CDR2 SYGVKD. V lost 3 bases to trimming and J lost 0 bases, with 15 bases between them. Only in-frame clones appear in the TCRdb table, and some are missing; sequencing was by immunoSEQ multiplex PCR. The data hold hundreds of thousands of clones, with about 91% observed a single time. Only CD45RO-negative cells positively selected for CCR7 counted as naive CD8 cells, so terminally differentiated effector memory CD45RA+ cells were excluded. The chain combines TRBV10-3 with TRBJ2-1; weak D call: TRBD2 (5 bases). The receptor was derived from a man aged 25 to 45 in good health. The material sequenced was naive CD8+ T cells sorted from blood. The CDR3 reads CAISESLAVSSYNEQFF. CDR3 nucleotides: TGTGCCATCAGTGAATCGCTAGCAGTAAGCTCCTACAATGAGCAGTTCTTC.